These T cell receptor beta chains were read from a single sample in a study of control samples from healthy donors and cancer patients. Sequenced by immunoSEQ multiplex PCR; TCRdb stores in-frame clones only, minus some. The sample shows about 120,000 clones, 88% of them seen only once. Sequenced sample: blood. All receptors come from a woman between 70 and 85 years old in good health. Each CDR3 is given with its conserved first and last residue. Fields, in order: CDR3 length, V gene, J gene, D gene, CDR3 protein. A D gene is named only where the DNA matches it firmly.

CDR3 length: 14
V gene: TRBV7-3
J gene: TRBJ2-3
D gene: .
CDR3 protein: CASSLTGSTDTQYF

CDR3 length: 15
V gene: TRBV5-1
J gene: TRBJ1-1
D gene: TRBD1
CDR3 protein: CASSLEARGLTEAFF

CDR3 length: 14
V gene: TRBV4-1
J gene: TRBJ2-3
D gene: .
CDR3 protein: CASSQISSADTQYF

CDR3 length: 12
V gene: TRBV12-3/TRBV12-4
J gene: TRBJ2-5
D gene: .
CDR3 protein: CASSRRDETQYF

CDR3 length: 16
V gene: TRBV19
J gene: TRBJ1-6
D gene: TRBD1
CDR3 protein: CASSTGQGPYNSPLHF

CDR3 length: 16
V gene: TRBV14
J gene: TRBJ1-2
D gene: TRBD1
CDR3 protein: CASSQGGTGANYGYTF

CDR3 length: 15
V gene: TRBV5-1
J gene: TRBJ2-5
D gene: .
CDR3 protein: CASSWLTGLQETQYF

CDR3 length: 16
V gene: TRBV4-1
J gene: TRBJ2-3
D gene: TRBD1
CDR3 protein: CASSQETGTDTDTQYF

CDR3 length: 14
V gene: TRBV13
J gene: TRBJ1-1
D gene: .
CDR3 protein: CASSYRTKNTEAFF

CDR3 length: 16
V gene: TRBV19
J gene: TRBJ2-6
D gene: .
CDR3 protein: CASSDPGAYGANVLTF

CDR3 length: 17
V gene: TRBV19
J gene: TRBJ2-1
D gene: TRBD2
CDR3 protein: CASAGGWGGGTYNEQFF

CDR3 length: 14
V gene: TRBV3-1/TRBV3-2
J gene: TRBJ1-1
D gene: .
CDR3 protein: CASSPRVIGTEAFF

CDR3 length: 12
V gene: TRBV7-9
J gene: TRBJ2-5
D gene: .
CDR3 protein: CASSLVGETQYF

CDR3 length: 12
V gene: TRBV6-1
J gene: TRBJ1-5
D gene: .
CDR3 protein: CASSEVGQPQHF

CDR3 length: 13
V gene: TRBV19
J gene: TRBJ2-5
D gene: .
CDR3 protein: CASSLHHQETQYF

CDR3 length: 14
V gene: TRBV7-2
J gene: TRBJ2-7
D gene: .
CDR3 protein: CASRTRGSSYEQYF

CDR3 length: 16
V gene: TRBV2
J gene: TRBJ1-3
D gene: .
CDR3 protein: CASGQGTANSGNTTYF

CDR3 length: 13
V gene: TRBV6-1
J gene: TRBJ1-1
D gene: .
CDR3 protein: CASSDPFVTEAFF

CDR3 length: 11
V gene: TRBV20-1
J gene: TRBJ1-2
D gene: .
CDR3 protein: CSATPGEGYTF

CDR3 length: 14
V gene: TRBV19
J gene: TRBJ1-2
D gene: .
CDR3 protein: CASSIDQGYFGYTF

CDR3 length: 16
V gene: TRBV5-1
J gene: TRBJ2-5
D gene: TRBD2
CDR3 protein: CASSLEWTSAAATQYF

CDR3 length: 15
V gene: TRBV6-2/TRBV6-3
J gene: TRBJ1-1
D gene: .
CDR3 protein: CASSHLPLGTLKLSF

CDR3 length: 16
V gene: TRBV7-2
J gene: TRBJ2-5
D gene: TRBD2
CDR3 protein: CASSTSTSGAGKTQYF

CDR3 length: 15
V gene: TRBV19
J gene: TRBJ2-1
D gene: .
CDR3 protein: CASSPRDLAYNEQFF

CDR3 length: 13
V gene: TRBV6-5
J gene: TRBJ1-2
D gene: .
CDR3 protein: CASKKGGSGGYTF